The clone carrying this T cell receptor beta chain appeared a few times. The data belong to a study of T cells after yellow fever vaccination. The overall study: SMART-Seq v4 Ultra Low Input handled preparation of low-cell-number fractions.

TCRdb called the 5' RACE reads again in MiXCR, with one record for every CDR3 protein. The data show roughly 120,000 distinct CDR3 sequences, with approximately 7.1% seen just once and 2.5% to 3.5% held by the top ten. Germline CDR1 reads SGHRS; CDR2 reads YFSETQ. V lost 4 bases to trimming and J lost 7 bases, with 17 bases between them. There are 15 residues in the CDR3. The chain uses TRBV5-1 and TRBJ1-4; D uncertain. The source of this sequence is a young man who received the YFV17D yellow fever vaccine. The sequencing here drew on CD4+ T cells sorted from PBMCs, taken about 41 days after the first yellow fever vaccination. CDR3 loop: CASSPGSGLSEKLFF. Here the CDR3 DNA reads TGCGCCAGCAGCCCAGGATCCGGGCTTAGTGAAAAACTGTTTTTT. The full variable domain, its missing parts supplied by reference TRBV5-1 and TRBJ1-4, is KAGVTQTPRYLIKTRGQQVTLSCSPISGHRSVSWYQQTPGQGLQFLFEYFSETQRNKGNFPGRFSGRQFSNSRSEMNVSTLELGDSALYLCASSPGSGLSEKLFFGSGTQLSVL.